This passage covers 21 T cell receptor beta chains from one sample sequenced in a study of blood T cells in healthy people across ages. With a J-beta primer mix and a sample-barcoded 5' primer, a second PCR ran 7 to 11 cycles. Using its own MiXCR run on the 5' RACE reads, TCRdb lists one record per CDR3 protein. The sample carries 920,000 or so distinct CDR3 sequences, 40% to 45% recorded once. Sequenced input: blood. Receptors were obtained from a woman aged 60-70 years in good health.

This chain links TRBV27 with TRBJ2-2; D not certain. Trimming shortened V by 5 bases and J by 6 bases, and 16 bases separated the two germline ends. Germline V CDR1 and CDR2: MNHEY, SMNVEV (reference sequence). CDR3 length: 15 residues. DNA for the CDR3: TGTGCCAGCAGTCCCCGAGTAAGATCCCCCGGGGAGCTGTTTTTT. Translating gives CASSPRVRSPGELFF.

The rearrangement joins TRBV12-3 or TRBV12-4 to TRBJ1-6; D not certain. V dropped 0 bases and J dropped 3 bases, with 9 bases sitting between them. The CDR3 spans 16 residues. The CDR3 nucleotides read TGTGCCAGCAGTTTAGCGCCGGGGATCTATAATTCACCCCTCCACTTT. Protein product: CASSLAPGIYNSPLHF.

The J gene is TRBJ2-5, the V gene TRBV29-1, with D tentatively TRBD1 or TRBD2 (5 bases each). V was clipped by 2 bases and J by 11 bases, with 15 bases between them. The CDR3 runs 12 residues. The germline V gene encodes CDR1 SQVTM and CDR2 ANQGSEA. The CDR3 nucleotides read TGCAGCGTTGAACCTGGGGGAAATGAGCAGTACTTC. Its translation is CSVEPGGNEQYF. Drawing the rest from reference TRBV29-1 and TRBJ2-5, the complete variable domain is SAVISQKPSRDICQRGTSLTIQCQVDSQVTMMFWYRQQPGQSLTLIATANQGSEATYESGFVIDKFPISRPNLTFSTLTVSNMSPEDSSIYLCSVEPGGNEQYFGPGTRLLVL.

This clonotype has a single count. The rearrangement joins TRBV28 to TRBJ2-5; D possibly uses TRBD1 or TRBD2 (6 bases each). This CDR3 is built from 14 residues. The germline V gene has CDR1 MDHEN and CDR2 SYDVKM. V lost 5 bases to trimming and J lost 9 bases, with 19 bases between them. This CDR3 is CASSPSFGGRAQYF. DNA for the CDR3: TGTGCCAGCAGTCCCTCTTTTGGGGGGCGCGCCCAGTACTTC. Looking up the rest from reference TRBV28 and TRBJ2-5 gives the full variable domain: DVKVTQSSRYLVKRTGEKVFLECVQDMDHENMFWYRQDPGLGLRLIYFSYDVKMKEKGDIPEGYSVSREKKERFSLILESASTNQTSMYLCASSPSFGGRAQYFGPGTRLLVL.

Comments on this clonotype: A read error may account for a junction end that differs from germline. The J gene is TRBJ2-5, the V gene TRBV7-2, with 7 positions matching TRBD2. TRBJ2-7 matches the DNA end more closely, so the J call is doubtful. In germline, CDR1 is SGHTA, CDR2 FQGNSA. This CDR3 has 14 amino acids. The CDR3 region is CVSSLRRELNEQYF. CDR3 coding DNA: TGTGTCAGCAGCTTAAGGCGGGAGCTCAACGAGCAGTACTTC.

The table lists this clonotype with a few counts. This chain connects TRBV7-2 to TRBJ1-2; 8 nucleotides match TRBD1. Germline V gene data show CDR1 as SGHTA and CDR2 as FQGNSA. J gave up 1 base and V 5 bases, and 12 bases lay outside the gene matches. This CDR3 has 17 amino acids. The CDR3 spells CASSLRQGTLLNYGYTF. CDR3 DNA: TGTGCCAGCAGCCTTCGACAGGGGACTCTTCTTAACTATGGCTACACCTTC. Drawing the rest from reference TRBV7-2 and TRBJ1-2, the complete variable domain is GAGVSQSPSNKVTEKGKDVELRCDPISGHTALYWYRQSLGQGLEFLIYFQGNSAPDKSGLPSDRFSAERTGGSVSTLTIQRTQQEDSAVYLCASSLRQGTLLNYGYTFGSGTRLTVV.

The CDR3 bases are TGCAGTGCTATTCACACCCTCGACGACACAGATACGCAGTATTTT. This sequence encodes CSAIHTLDDTDTQYF. The rearrangement joins TRBV20-1 to TRBJ2-3, with unresolved D. In germline, CDR1 is DFQATT, CDR2 SNEGSKA (reference sequence). The CDR3 is made up of 15 amino acids. Trimming took off 4 bases at V and 2 bases at J, with 16 bases between the two ends.

This clonotype has more than one count but fewer than ten. This chain uses TRBV7-6 with TRBJ2-5; 8 nucleotides align to TRBD2. The length of the CDR3 is 18 residues. The V gene's germline CDR1 is SGHVS and CDR2 FNYEAQ. V was clipped by 4 bases and J by 0 bases; unmatched bases: 13. DNA for the CDR3: TGTGCCAGCAGCTCCACCGACCGGGAGGGTTGGTACCAAGAGACCCAGTACTTC. Residues: CASSSTDREGWYQETQYF.

V gene TRBV2 combines with J gene TRBJ2-6, with D unclear. The CDR3 is 17 amino acids. The germline V gene encodes CDR1 SNHLY and CDR2 FYNNEI. The V end was cut by 0 bases, the J end by 0 bases, with 9 bases between. Written as DNA, the CDR3 is TGTGCCAGCAGTGAAGCCTTGACCCCCTCTGGGGCCAACGTCCTGACTTTC. Its translation is CASSEALTPSGANVLTF.

The CDR3 coding sequence is TGTGCCAGCAGTTTAGAAGCTAGCGGGGAGACCCAGTACTTC. Translating gives CASSLEASGETQYF. The V gene is TRBV12-3 or TRBV12-4, the J gene TRBJ2-5; 8 bases align to TRBD2. Losses at the gene ends were 1 base for V and 5 bases for J; bases not matched to a gene: 3. There are 14 residues in the CDR3.

The sample holds a few counts of this clonotype. V and J are TRBV10-3 and TRBJ2-7; D unclear. The CDR3 has 15 residues. Trimming pared 5 bases from V and 2 bases from J, leaving 16 bases between. Germline V gene lookup returns CDR1 ENHRY and CDR2 SYGVKD. Here the CDR3 reads CAISLTELAAYEQYF. CDR3 nucleotide sequence: TGTGCCATCAGTCTCACTGAGTTGGCCGCCTACGAGCAGTACTTC.

This sequence joins TRBV20-1 and TRBJ2-1, with 9 bases matching TRBD2. The CDR3 loop spans 13 amino acids. Germline trimming cut 3 bases from V and 9 bases from J; bases unmatched to any gene: 6. The germline V gene has CDR1 DFQATT and CDR2 SNEGSKA (reference sequence). Here the CDR3 DNA reads TGCAGTGCTAGTCCCGGGACTAGCTTTGAGCAGTTCTTC. This gives the protein CSASPGTSFEQFF.

The J gene is TRBJ2-5, the V gene TRBV4-2, with 9 positions matching TRBD1. Germline loops: CDR1 LGHNA, CDR2 YNFKEQ. J was trimmed by 2 bases and V by 2 bases; bases with no gene match: 9. The CDR3 has 17 residues. CDR3 in amino acids: CASSQSHGTGLQETQYF. The CDR3, as DNA: TGTGCCAGCAGCCAATCCCACGGGACAGGGCTTCAAGAGACCCAGTACTTC.

This clonotype was counted between two and nine times. The chain has TRBV20-1 and TRBJ2-5; D is perhaps TRBD2 (9 bases). The CDR3 extends over 17 amino acids. The V and J ends lost 5 bases and 1 base respectively, with 23 bases between them. Germline-derived CDR1 and CDR2 are DFQATT and SNEGSKA (reference sequence). This chain's CDR3 is CSAQGATIAGAQETQYF. The CDR3 DNA reads as TGCAGTGCTCAGGGGGCCACTATAGCGGGAGCCCAAGAGACCCAGTACTTC.

This chain joins TRBV12-3 or TRBV12-4 and TRBJ1-5; TRBD1 might be the D (6 bases). The CDR3 sequence is 16 residues long. V lost 5 bases to trimming and J lost 3 bases, with 17 bases between them. The CDR3 sequence is CASSLTYRVDNQPQHF. The CDR3, as DNA: TGTGCCAGCAGTCTTACGTACAGGGTGGACAATCAGCCCCAGCATTTT.

This clonotype was recorded only once. A junction boundary mismatches the germline segment, possibly from a read error. V gene TRBV2 combines with J gene TRBJ2-7, with TRBD2 identical over 13 bases. CDR1 and CDR2 (germline): SNHLY, FYNNEI. This CDR3 is 14 amino acids long. In DNA, the CDR3 is TGTTCCAGCAGTAGACTAGCGGGAGGTTTCGAGCAGTACTTC. Translated, it gives CSSSRLAGGFEQYF.

The chain links TRBV20-1 to TRBJ2-1, with 15 bases aligning to TRBD2. The CDR3 is made up of 18 amino acids. CDR1 is DFQATT, CDR2 SNEGSKA, per germline (reference sequence). V shed 1 base and J 6 bases; nucleotides not matched to a gene: 10. The CDR3 sequence is CSARGTLKGLAGGNEQFF. The CDR3 region has the DNA TGCAGTGCTAGAGGGACTCTAAAGGGACTAGCGGGAGGCAATGAGCAGTTCTTC.

The rearrangement uses TRBV5-5 and TRBJ2-7; D unclear. CDR3 length: 15 amino acids. Trimming took 0 bases from V and 7 from J, leaving 17 bases between them. Per the germline V gene, CDR1 is SGHKS and CDR2 is YYEKEE (reference sequence). The CDR3 loop is CASSLDGNIYNEQYF. The CDR3 region has the DNA TGTGCCAGCAGCTTGGATGGGAATATCTACAATGAGCAGTACTTC.

The rearrangement uses TRBV7-3 and TRBJ2-1; the D gene is possibly TRBD2 (5 bases). The CDR3 covers 14 residues. In germline, CDR1 is SGHTA, CDR2 FQGTGA. Trimming cost V 2 bases and J 6 bases, with 11 bases left between them. The CDR3 DNA sequence: TGTGCCAGCAGCTTAGAGGGTTGGGTCAATGAGCAGTTCTTC. Translating it yields CASSLEGWVNEQFF.

This clonotype occurred a few times. The chain has TRBV20-1 and TRBJ2-1; D might be TRBD1 (5 bases). Germline CDR1 is DFQATT and CDR2 is SNEGSKA (reference sequence). The CDR3 has 13 amino acids. Deletions cut 4 bases from V and 7 bases from J, with 14 bases between. CDR3 protein: CSATQAAWNEQFF. DNA of the CDR3: TGCAGTGCTACACAGGCCGCGTGGAATGAGCAGTTCTTC.

This clonotype was counted only a few times. The chain is built from TRBV7-9 and TRBJ2-5; no firm D call. The germline CDR1 and CDR2 sequences are SEHNR and FQNEAQ (reference sequence). This CDR3 spans 14 amino acids. The ends were cut back, 3 bases at V and 3 bases at J, with 11 bases in the middle. Here the CDR3 reads CASSFSDGEETQYF. For the CDR3, the DNA is TGTGCCAGCAGCTTTTCGGATGGGGAAGAGACCCAGTACTTC.